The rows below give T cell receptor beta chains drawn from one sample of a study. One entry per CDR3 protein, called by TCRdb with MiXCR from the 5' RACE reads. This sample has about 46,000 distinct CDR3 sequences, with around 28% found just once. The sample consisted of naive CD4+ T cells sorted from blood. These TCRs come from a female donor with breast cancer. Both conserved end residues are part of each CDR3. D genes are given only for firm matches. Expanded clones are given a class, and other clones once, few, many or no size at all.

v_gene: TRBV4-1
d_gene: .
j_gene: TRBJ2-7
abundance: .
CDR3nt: TGCGCCAGCAGCGCCCCCGGTGCTGGCTGCGAGCAGTACTTC
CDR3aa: CASSAPGAGCEQYF

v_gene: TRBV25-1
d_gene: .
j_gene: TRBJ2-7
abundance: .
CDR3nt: TGTGCCAGCAGTCGGGCAGGAGGCAATTACGAGCAGTACTTC
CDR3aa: CASSRAGGNYEQYF

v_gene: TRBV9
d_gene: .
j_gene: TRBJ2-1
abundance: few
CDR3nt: TGTGCCAGCAGCGTACGGGACTCCAACAATGAGCAGTTCTTC
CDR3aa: CASSVRDSNNEQFF

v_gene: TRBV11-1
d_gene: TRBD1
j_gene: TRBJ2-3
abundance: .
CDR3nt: TGTGCCAGCAGCTTGCTGGACAGGGGCCGGGGCACAGATACGCAGTATTTT
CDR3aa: CASSLLDRGRGTDTQYF

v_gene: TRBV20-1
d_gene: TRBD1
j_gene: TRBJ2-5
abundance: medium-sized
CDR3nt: TGCAGTGCTAGAGCGGGACAGGGGCTTCGGGACCAGTACTTC
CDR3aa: CSARAGQGLRDQYF

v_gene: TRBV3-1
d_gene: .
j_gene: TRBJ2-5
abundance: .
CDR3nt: TGTGCCAGCAGCCAAGATCTCGGATTGGCCCAAGAGACCCAGTACTTC
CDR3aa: CASSQDLGLAQETQYF

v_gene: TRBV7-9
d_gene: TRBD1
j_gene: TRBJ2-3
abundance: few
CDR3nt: TGTGCCAGCAGCCCTGGGTTAGGGGGCGATTCCACAGATACGCAGTATTTT
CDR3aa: CASSPGLGGDSTDTQYF

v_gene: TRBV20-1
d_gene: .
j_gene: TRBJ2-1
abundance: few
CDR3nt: TGCAGTGCCCAGGACGGGGACTTGGAGCAGTTCTTC
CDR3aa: CSAQDGDLEQFF

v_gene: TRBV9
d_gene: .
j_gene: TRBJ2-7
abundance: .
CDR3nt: TGTGCCAGCAGCTTTGGGCAGGGGGGGACCTACGAGCAGTACTTC
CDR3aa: CASSFGQGGTYEQYF

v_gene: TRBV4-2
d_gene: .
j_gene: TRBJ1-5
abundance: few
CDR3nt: TGTGCCAGCAGCCCCTTAGGAGGGGACAATCAGCCCCAGCATTTT
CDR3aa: CASSPLGGDNQPQHF

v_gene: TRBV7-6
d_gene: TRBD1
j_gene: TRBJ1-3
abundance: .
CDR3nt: TGTGCCAGCAGCGTCGGACCCGGACAGGGCGGTGGAAACACCATATATTTT
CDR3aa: CASSVGPGQGGGNTIYF

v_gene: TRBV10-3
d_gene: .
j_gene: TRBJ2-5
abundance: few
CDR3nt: TGTGCCATCAGTGAGTCAACAGGCTTAGCGACCCAGTACTTC
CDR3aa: CAISESTGLATQYF

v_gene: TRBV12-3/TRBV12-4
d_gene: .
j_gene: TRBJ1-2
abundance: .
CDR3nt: TGTGCCAGCAGTTTAGGGACAAACTATGGCTACACCTTC
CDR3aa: CASSLGTNYGYTF

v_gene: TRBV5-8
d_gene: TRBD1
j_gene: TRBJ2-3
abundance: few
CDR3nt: TGTGCCAGCAGCTTGGGACAGGGAAGCACAGATACGCAGTATTTT
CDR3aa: CASSLGQGSTDTQYF

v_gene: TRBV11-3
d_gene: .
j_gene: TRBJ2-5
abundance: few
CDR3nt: TGTGCCAGCAGCTTTGGTTTGCGGGGGCAAACACTTATGGAGACCCAGTACTTC
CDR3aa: CASSFGLRGQTLMETQYF

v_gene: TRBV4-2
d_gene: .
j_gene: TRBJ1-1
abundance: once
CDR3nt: TGTGCCAGCAGCCTTGATTGGGGGGCGAGGACTGAAGCTTTCTTT
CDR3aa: CASSLDWGARTEAFF

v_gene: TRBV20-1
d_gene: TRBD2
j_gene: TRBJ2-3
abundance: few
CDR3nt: TGCAGTGCTCACCCCCCGGCGGGGGGCCGGCAGGGACGCACAGATACGCAGTATTTT
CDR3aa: CSAHPPAGGRQGRTDTQYF

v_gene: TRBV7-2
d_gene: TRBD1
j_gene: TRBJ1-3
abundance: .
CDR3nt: TGTGCCAGCAGGGGCGACAGGGCAGCTGGAAACACCATATATTTT
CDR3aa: CASRGDRAAGNTIYF

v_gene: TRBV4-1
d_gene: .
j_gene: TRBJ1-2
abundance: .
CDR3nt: TGCGCCAGCAGCCAAGATGGTAGCTATGGCTACACCTTC
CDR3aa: CASSQDGSYGYTF

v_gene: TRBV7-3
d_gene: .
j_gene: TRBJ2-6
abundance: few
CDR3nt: TGTGCCAGCAGCCCCAGAGGGGACTCTGGGGCCAACGTCCTGACTTTC
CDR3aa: CASSPRGDSGANVLTF

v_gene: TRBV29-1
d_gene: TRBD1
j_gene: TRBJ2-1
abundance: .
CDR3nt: TGCAGCGTTGATGCTGCAGGGGGACGGTTC
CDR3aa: CSVDAAGGRF

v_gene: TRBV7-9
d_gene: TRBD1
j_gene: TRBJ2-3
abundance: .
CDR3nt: TGTGCCAGCAGCTCCGATTGGGGCAGGGGGAAGGACACAGATACGCAGTATTTT
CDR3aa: CASSSDWGRGKDTDTQYF

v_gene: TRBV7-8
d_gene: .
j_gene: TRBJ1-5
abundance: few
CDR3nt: TGTGCCAGCAGCTTATTCGGGAGAGATCAGCCCCAGCATTTT
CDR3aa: CASSLFGRDQPQHF

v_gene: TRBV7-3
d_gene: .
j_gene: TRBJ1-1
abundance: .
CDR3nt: TGTGCCAGCAGCTTATTTGTAGGGGGGGACACTGAAGCTTTCTTT
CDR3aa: CASSLFVGGDTEAFF

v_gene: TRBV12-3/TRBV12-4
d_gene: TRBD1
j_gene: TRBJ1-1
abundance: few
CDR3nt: TGTGCCAGCAGGGGAAAGGACAGGCACACTGAAGCTTTCTTT
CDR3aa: CASRGKDRHTEAFF

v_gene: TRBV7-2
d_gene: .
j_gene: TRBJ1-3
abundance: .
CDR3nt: TGTGCCAGCAGCCTTGTAGTGGCTGGAGACACCATATATTTT
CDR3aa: CASSLVVAGDTIYF

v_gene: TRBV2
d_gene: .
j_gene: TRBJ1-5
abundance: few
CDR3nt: TGTGCCAGCAGTGAACAGGCCAATCAGCCCCAGCATTTT
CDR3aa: CASSEQANQPQHF

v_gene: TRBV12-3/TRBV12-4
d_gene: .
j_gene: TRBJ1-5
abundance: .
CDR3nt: TGTGCCAGCAGTCTAACGGGGAATCAGCCCCAGCATTTT
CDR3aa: CASSLTGNQPQHF

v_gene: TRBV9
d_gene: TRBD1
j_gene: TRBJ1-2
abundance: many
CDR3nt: TGTGCCAGCAGCGGAACAGGGGGACTCTATGGCTACACCTTC
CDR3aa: CASSGTGGLYGYTF

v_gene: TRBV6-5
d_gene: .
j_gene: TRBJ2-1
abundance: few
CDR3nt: TGTGCCAGCAGTTACGTGATAAACAATGAGCAGTTCTTC
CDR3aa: CASSYVINNEQFF

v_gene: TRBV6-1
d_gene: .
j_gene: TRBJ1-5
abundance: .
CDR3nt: TGTGCCAGCAGTTACGGGATGGGGGGCAATCAGCCCCAGCATTTT
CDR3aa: CASSYGMGGNQPQHF

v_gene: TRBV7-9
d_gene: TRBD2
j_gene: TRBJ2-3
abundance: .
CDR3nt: TGTGCCAGCAGAGGCGGACTAGCGGGAATGGATACGCAGTATTTT
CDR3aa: CASRGGLAGMDTQYF

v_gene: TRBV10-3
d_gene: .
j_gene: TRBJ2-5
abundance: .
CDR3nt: TGTGCCGCGGGGGCCCCCAAAGAGACCCAGTACTTC
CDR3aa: CAAGAPKETQYF

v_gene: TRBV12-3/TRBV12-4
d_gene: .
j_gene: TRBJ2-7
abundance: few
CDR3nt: TGTGCCAGCAGTTTTGGCTTCGCGGCAACCTACGAGCAGTACTTC
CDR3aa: CASSFGFAATYEQYF

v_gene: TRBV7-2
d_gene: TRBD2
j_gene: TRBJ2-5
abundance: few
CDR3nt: TGTGCCAGCAGCCAAAGAGCGGGGGCAGGCGGGACCCAGTACTTC
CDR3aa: CASSQRAGAGGTQYF

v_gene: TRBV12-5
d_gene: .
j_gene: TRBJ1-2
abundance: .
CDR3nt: TGTGCTAGTGCCTCGGATGGAGGGGGCTACACCTTC
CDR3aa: CASASDGGGYTF

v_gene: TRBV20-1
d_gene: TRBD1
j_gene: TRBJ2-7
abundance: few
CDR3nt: TGCAGGGGTACAGGGGCCGCCTACGAGCAGTACTTC
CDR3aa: CRGTGAAYEQYF

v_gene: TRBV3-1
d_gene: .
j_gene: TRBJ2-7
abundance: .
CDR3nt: TGTGCCAGCAGCCAAGGCCACAGGGACGAGCAGTACTTC
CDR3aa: CASSQGHRDEQYF

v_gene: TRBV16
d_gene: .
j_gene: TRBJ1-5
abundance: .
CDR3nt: TGTGCCAGCAGCCAACGGTTCAATCAGCCCCAGCATTTT
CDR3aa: CASSQRFNQPQHF

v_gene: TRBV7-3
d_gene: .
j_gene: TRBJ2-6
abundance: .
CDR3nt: TGTGCCAGCAGCTCTCCTTGGCGTTCCTCTGGGGCCAACGTCCTGACTTTC
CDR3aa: CASSSPWRSSGANVLTF